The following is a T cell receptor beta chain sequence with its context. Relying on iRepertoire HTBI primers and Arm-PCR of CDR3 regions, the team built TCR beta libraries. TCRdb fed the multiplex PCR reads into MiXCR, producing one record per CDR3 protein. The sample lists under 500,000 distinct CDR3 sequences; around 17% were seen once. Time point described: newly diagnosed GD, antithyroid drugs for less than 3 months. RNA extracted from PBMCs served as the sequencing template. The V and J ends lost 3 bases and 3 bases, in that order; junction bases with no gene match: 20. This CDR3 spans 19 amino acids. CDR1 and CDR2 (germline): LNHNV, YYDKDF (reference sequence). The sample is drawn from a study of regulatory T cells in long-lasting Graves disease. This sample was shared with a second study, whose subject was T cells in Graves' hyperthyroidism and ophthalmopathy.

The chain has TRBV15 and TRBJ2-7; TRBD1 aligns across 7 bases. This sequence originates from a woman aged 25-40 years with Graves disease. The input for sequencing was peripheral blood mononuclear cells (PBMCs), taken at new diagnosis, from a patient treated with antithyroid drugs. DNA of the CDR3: TGTGCCACCAGCAGCTTATTAGGGGGCGCGATCTTCAGTGGCTACGAGCAGTACTTC. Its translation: CATSSLLGGAIFSGYEQYF. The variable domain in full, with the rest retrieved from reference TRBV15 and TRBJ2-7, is DAMVIQNPRYQVTQFGKPVTLSCSQTLNHNVMYWYQQKSSQAPKLLFHYYDKDFNNEADTPDNFQSRRPNTSFCFLDIRSPGLGDTAMYLCATSSLLGGAIFSGYEQYFGPGTRLTVT.